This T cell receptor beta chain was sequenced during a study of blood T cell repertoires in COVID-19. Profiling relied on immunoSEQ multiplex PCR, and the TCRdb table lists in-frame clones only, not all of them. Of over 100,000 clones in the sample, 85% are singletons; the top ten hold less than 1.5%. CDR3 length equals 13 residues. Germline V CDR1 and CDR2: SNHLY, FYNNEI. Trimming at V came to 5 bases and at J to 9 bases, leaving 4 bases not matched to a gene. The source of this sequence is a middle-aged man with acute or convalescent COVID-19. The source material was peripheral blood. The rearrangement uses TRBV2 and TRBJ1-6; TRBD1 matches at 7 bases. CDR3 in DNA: TGTGCCAGCAGTTCCACAGGGGCTTCACCCCTCCACTTT. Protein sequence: CASSSTGASPLHF.